Presented here are 22 T cell receptor beta chains from one specimen sequenced in a study of graft-versus-host responses after intestinal transplantation. Their antigens remain unidentified. Libraries were prepared by immunoSEQ multiplex PCR; TCRdb keeps only in-frame clonotypes and omits some of them. The sample shows nearly 90,000 clones, around 83% of them seen only once. Sequencing was performed on unstimulated CD8+ T cells sorted from spleen or lymph node cells, taken before intestinal transplant. The receptor set was obtained from a human donor who received an intestinal transplant.

This clone has just a few counts. This chain uses TRBV10-1 with TRBJ2-1, with D possibly being TRBD1 or TRBD2 (5 bases each). Trimming stripped 2 bases from V and 4 bases from J, with 12 bases between. The CDR3 spans 15 residues. In germline, CDR1 is WNHNN, CDR2 SYGVQD (reference sequence). In DNA, the CDR3 is TGCGCCAGCAGTGAGCTACTAGAGGGGTACAATGAGCAGTTCTTC. Amino acids: CASSELLEGYNEQFF.

The V gene is TRBV11-3, the J gene TRBJ1-3; no definite D call. Germline lookup yields CDR1 SGHNT and CDR2 YENEEA. The CDR3 sequence is 15 residues long. V was clipped by 1 base and J by 1 base, with 8 bases between them. The CDR3 region is CASSLGPESGNTIYF. The CDR3 DNA sequence: TGTGCCAGCAGCTTAGGACCGGAGTCTGGAAACACCATATATTTT.

The chain combines TRBV19 with TRBJ2-7, with 8 bases aligning to TRBD2. Germline trimming cut 6 bases from V and 2 bases from J; bases unmatched to any gene: 9. Germline lookup yields CDR1 LNHDA and CDR2 SQIVND (reference sequence). The CDR3 is 15 residues long. CDR3 in DNA: TGTGCCAGTAGCCCCGGGGCTAGCGGGCCCTACGAGCAGTACTTC. Its translation: CASSPGASGPYEQYF. Drawing the rest from reference TRBV19 and TRBJ2-7, the complete variable domain is DGGITQSPKYLFRKEGQNVTLSCEQNLNHDAMYWYRQDPGQGLRLIYYSQIVNDFQKGDIAEGYSVSREKKESFPLTVTSAQKNPTAFYLCASSPGASGPYEQYFGPGTRLTVT.

V and J are TRBV18 and TRBJ2-3; TRBD2 is a possible D gene (6 bases). Germline CDR1 reads KGHSH; CDR2 reads LQKENI. Trimming left V 1 base short and J 4 bases short, with 12 bases between. The CDR3 consists of 15 residues. The CDR3 DNA is TGTGCCAGCTCACCACAGGAGGGATGGGCAGATACGCAGTATTTT. It encodes CASSPQEGWADTQYF.

V is TRBV1 and J is TRBJ1-2. TRBV1 is a listed pseudogene. The CDR3 extends over 8 amino acids. CDR3 loop: CTTYGYTF. Here the CDR3 DNA reads TGCACCACCTATGGCTACACCTTC.

The CDR3 DNA reads as TGTGCCAGCAGTCCAGCCCTGGGGGGGGTGAAAAGCCAAGAGACCCAGTACTTC. This encodes CASSPALGGVKSQETQYF. The rearrangement joins TRBV7-9 to TRBJ2-5; 7 positions agree with TRBD2. This CDR3 contains 18 residues. V trimming: 6 bases; J trimming: 1 base; junction bases outside the gene matches: 17. CDR1 and CDR2 (germline): SEHNR, FQNEAQ (reference sequence).

The rearrangement uses TRBV11-2 and TRBJ2-5; 7 bases match TRBD2. J gave up 5 bases and V 3 bases, and 0 bases lay outside the gene matches. This CDR3 has 12 amino acids. Germline CDR1 is SGHAT and CDR2 is FQNNGV. The CDR3 DNA follows: TGTGCCAGCAGCTTCGGGGGGGAGACCCAGTACTTC. This sequence encodes CASSFGGETQYF.

The chain links TRBV13 to TRBJ2-3; D ambiguous. Per the germline V gene, CDR1 is PRHDT and CDR2 is FYEKMQ (reference sequence). Trimming shortened V by 3 bases and J by 0 bases, and 13 bases separated the two germline ends. The CDR3 has 16 amino acids. The CDR3 sequence: CASSLRTNLSTDTQYF. CDR3 bases: TGTGCCAGCAGCTTGAGGACGAATTTAAGCACAGATACGCAGTATTTT.

The chain carries TRBV6-5 and TRBJ1-1, with 8 bases matching TRBD1. CDR3 length: 14 residues. The germline gives CDR1 MNHEY, CDR2 SVGAGI. V trimming: 6 bases; J trimming: 0 bases; junction bases outside the gene matches: 3. The CDR3 DNA sequence: TGTGCCAGCAGCCTACAGGGGGTGAACACTGAAGCTTTCTTT. Encoded protein: CASSLQGVNTEAFF.

The rearrangement links TRBV7-9 to TRBJ2-3; 11 bases are a match to TRBD2. The CDR3 loop spans 17 amino acids. Germline values: CDR1 SEHNR, CDR2 FQNEAQ (reference sequence). V trimming: 4 bases; J trimming: 11 bases; junction bases outside the gene matches: 17. The CDR3 nucleotides read TGTGCCAGCAGCTCTCCATTGACTAGCGGGGACCCAAGGAGGCAGTATTTT. Amino acids: CASSSPLTSGDPRRQYF.

The genes are TRBV11-1 and TRBJ2-1; 8 bases map to TRBD2. V shed 2 bases, J shed 5 bases, and the junction held 14 bases outside the gene matches. There are 18 residues in the CDR3. Germline-derived CDR1 and CDR2 are SGHAT and FQDESV (reference sequence). The CDR3 reads CASSLIRGGYPPHNEQFF. The DNA for the CDR3 is TGTGCCAGCAGCTTAATACGCGGGGGGTACCCCCCTCACAATGAGCAGTTCTTC.

The chain recombines TRBV10-3 with TRBJ2-5; tentative D call: TRBD2 (5 bases). Trimming removed 3 bases at V and 5 bases at J, with 13 bases between. This CDR3 region has 14 residues. Per the germline V gene, CDR1 is ENHRY and CDR2 is SYGVKD. CDR3 sequence reads: CAISDDLSGETQYF. The DNA for the CDR3 is TGTGCCATCAGTGACGACCTAAGCGGCGAGACCCAGTACTTC.

This clone showed up just once. Written as DNA, the CDR3 is TGTGCCAGCAGCTCCGGCGGGCGAGGTGGCGGGGAGCTGTTTTTT. It yields the protein CASSSGGRGGGELFF. The gene calls are TRBV13 and TRBJ2-2, with a tentative D call TRBD2 (5 bases). Germline V gene sequence: CDR1 PRHDT, CDR2 FYEKMQ (reference sequence). V shed 4 bases and J shed 7 bases, with 16 bases lying between them. The CDR3 contains 15 residues. The whole variable domain, remainder taken from reference TRBV13 and TRBJ2-2, is AAGVIQSPRHLIKEKRETATLKCYPIPRHDTVYWYQQGPGQDPQFLISFYEKMQSDKGSIPDRFSAQQFSDYHSELNMSSLELGDSALYFCASSSGGRGGGELFFGEGSRLTVL.

The chain is built from TRBV11-2 and TRBJ2-3; 8 positions match TRBD1. J gave up 3 bases and V 1 base, and 9 bases lay outside the gene matches. The V gene's germline CDR1 is SGHAT and CDR2 FQNNGV. The CDR3 spans 17 residues. The CDR3 protein is CASSLGRQGARTDTQYF. CDR3 in DNA: TGTGCCAGCAGCTTAGGTCGGCAGGGGGCAAGGACAGATACGCAGTATTTT.

This clone has only a few counts. This sequence joins TRBV6-6 and TRBJ2-1; 11 nucleotides align to TRBD1. Germline V lookup: CDR1 MNHNY, CDR2 SVGAGI (reference sequence). Trimming removed 4 bases from V and 9 bases from J; junction bases left unmatched: 8. This CDR3 spans 15 amino acids. The CDR3 DNA reads TGTGCCAGCAGTTTACCGGGACAGGGGGGGGTTGAGCAGTTCTTC. Translating it yields CASSLPGQGGVEQFF.

The rearrangement joins TRBV30 to TRBJ2-7; no definite D call. V lost 2 bases and J 3 bases, leaving 5 bases between the germline ends. CDR3 size: 11 residues. The germline V gene encodes CDR1 GTSNPN and CDR2 SVGIG (reference sequence). CDR3: CAWSSGYEQYF. In DNA form, the CDR3 reads TGTGCCTGGAGTTCCGGCTACGAGCAGTACTTC.

V is TRBV2 and J is TRBJ1-4, with D possibly TRBD1 on 6 matching bases. Trimming stripped 10 bases from V and 0 bases from J, with 18 bases between. Per germline, CDR1 SNHLY and CDR2 FYNNEI. CDR3 length: 16 residues. The CDR3 DNA is TGTGCCATCACGGACAGCTTTGCCGCAACTAATGAAAAACTGTTTTTT. Protein: CAITDSFAATNEKLFF. The full variable domain, with the rest looked up from reference TRBV2 and TRBJ1-4, is EPEVTQTPSHQVTQMGQEVILRCVPISNHLYFYWYRQILGQKVEFLVSFYNNEISEKSEIFDDQFSVERPDGSNFTLKIRSTKLEDSAMYFCAITDSFAATNEKLFFGSGTQLSVL.

This chain links TRBV9 with TRBJ2-1; D not certain. Germline CDR1 and CDR2: SGDLS and YYNGEE. The CDR3 totals 11 residues. V was shortened by 5 bases and J by 8 bases, with 8 bases between the two germline ends. This chain's CDR3 is CASSQRYEQFF. CDR3 nucleotide sequence: TGTGCCAGCAGTCAGAGGTATGAGCAGTTCTTC.

The rearrangement uses TRBV18 and TRBJ1-5; no firm D call. V was cut by 2 bases and J by 2 bases, with 7 bases left in between. Germline V gene sequence: CDR1 KGHSH, CDR2 LQKENI. CDR3 length equals 14 residues. The DNA of the CDR3 is TGTGCCAGCTCACCAGGGCACCGCAATCAGCCCCAGCATTTT. It specifies CASSPGHRNQPQHF.

This clone was picked up one time. V is TRBV18 and J is TRBJ1-3, with D uncertain. The germline V and J ends were trimmed by 6 bases and 0 bases, with 12 bases remaining between them. This CDR3 contains 15 residues. Germline assignment: CDR1 KGHSH and CDR2 LQKENI. CDR3 protein: CASSERAPSGNTIYF. The CDR3 coding sequence is TGTGCCAGCTCGGAACGGGCCCCCTCTGGAAACACCATATATTTT.

The chain uses TRBV19 and TRBJ2-7, with 8 bases that match TRBD1. V trimming: 11 bases; J trimming: 7 bases; junction bases outside the gene matches: 4. The CDR3 runs 10 residues. Germline V gene sequence: CDR1 LNHDA, CDR2 SQIVND (reference sequence). CDR3 loop: CAAGGLEQYF. The CDR3, as DNA: TGTGCCGCAGGGGGCCTAGAGCAGTACTTC.

The sample holds one count of this clone. The J gene is TRBJ1-4, the V gene TRBV5-1, with TRBD1 matching 7 bases. Trimming took 0 bases from V and 3 from J; bases not matched to a gene: 2. The CDR3 length is 15 residues. Germline CDR1 reads SGHRS; CDR2 reads YFSETQ. The CDR3 region is CASSLGQGPNEKLFF. The CDR3 coding sequence is TGCGCCAGCAGCTTGGGACAGGGCCCTAATGAAAAACTGTTTTTT.